This TCR beta chain originates from a study of low-dose radiotherapy and immunotherapy resistance in tumors. Study details: Per fraction, Cohort 1 was given 0.5 Gy every 2 weeks, for a total of 6.5 Gy. A total of 13 Gy over 26 weeks was given to Cohort 2 as 1 Gy per fraction every two weeks.

The sample's time point: before trial treatment. CDR1 is SGHRS and CDR2 is YFSETQ in the germline V gene. This CDR3 has 17 residues. The V and J ends lost 5 bases and 2 bases respectively, with 19 bases between them. At least ten counts were recorded for this clonotype. Alpha and beta chains were covered, as first-strand cDNA relied on TRAV- and TRBV-specific primers. The TCRs were subjected to amplification over approximately 20 PCR cycles employing a constant-region primer in conjunction with a V-primer adapter. TCRdb itself ran the reads through MiXCR, one entry per CDR3 protein. This table holds 100,000 or so distinct CDR3 sequences, 9.4% found once.

The chain recombines TRBV5-1 with TRBJ2-2, with D maybe TRBD2 (6 bases). The clonotype comes from a male donor with prostate cancer. Sequenced material: PBMCs, taken before treatment. The CDR3 DNA is TGCGCCAGCAGTCCCGCCGCGGGGAGCGGAAACACCGGGGAGCTGTTTTTT. It encodes CASSPAAGSGNTGELFF. The whole variable domain, filled in from reference TRBV5-1 and TRBJ2-2, reads KAGVTQTPRYLIKTRGQQVTLSCSPISGHRSVSWYQQTPGQGLQFLFEYFSETQRNKGNFPGRFSGRQFSNSRSEMNVSTLELGDSALYLCASSPAAGSGNTGELFFGEGSRLTVL.